Listed here are 16 T cell receptor beta chains from one sample, sequenced in a study of early T cells in non-severe SARS-CoV-2 infection. TCRdb re-called the 5' RACE reads with MiXCR, one entry per CDR3 protein. The repertoire has 37,000 or so distinct CDR3 sequences, under 7% of them found once; the top ten carry less than 6%. The sequenced sample consisted of whole blood. Receptor source: an adult who was a healthcare worker with PCR-confirmed SARS-CoV-2 infection or an uninfected control (not recorded which).

This clonotype was detected ten times or more. The chain combines TRBV11-2 with TRBJ2-2; D ambiguous. The germline gives CDR1 SGHAT, CDR2 FQNNGV. This CDR3 region has 13 residues. Trimming shortened V by 0 bases and J by 6 bases, and 5 bases separated the two germline ends. The CDR3: CASSLDPPGELFF. The CDR3 coding sequence is TGTGCCAGCAGCTTAGATCCCCCCGGGGAGCTGTTTTTT.

This clonotype has at least ten counts. The chain carries TRBV7-9 and TRBJ1-1; no clear D gene. The CDR3 has 12 amino acids. Trimming removed 3 bases at V and 4 bases at J, with 6 bases between. CDR1 SEHNR and CDR2 FQNEAQ come from the germline V gene (reference sequence). CDR3 in amino acids: CASSFVGTEAFF. The CDR3 coding sequence is TGTGCCAGCAGCTTCGTGGGCACTGAAGCTTTCTTT.

Ten or more counts support this clonotype. The chain links TRBV12-3 or TRBV12-4 to TRBJ2-7; D is possibly TRBD2 (6 bases). V dropped 8 bases and J dropped 2 bases, with 13 bases sitting between them. The CDR3 covers 13 residues. The CDR3, as DNA: TGTGCCAGCGCCCCTAGCGCGACCTACGAGCAGTACTTC. Amino acid sequence: CASAPSATYEQYF.

The rearrangement joins TRBV6-6 to TRBJ1-1; a possible D gene is TRBD1 (5 bases). Germline values: CDR1 MNHNY, CDR2 SVGAGI (reference sequence). The CDR3 runs 14 residues. V was shortened by 4 bases and J by 4 bases, with 13 bases between the two germline ends. DNA of the CDR3: TGTGCCAGCAGTTGGGGGTCGGGCGGCACTGAAGCTTTCTTT. Protein product: CASSWGSGGTEAFF.

This clonotype was seen repeatedly, ten times or more. This chain uses TRBV11-1 with TRBJ2-7; possibly TRBD1 for D (6 bases). Germline CDR1 is SGHAT and CDR2 is FQDESV (reference sequence). Trimming stripped 6 bases from V and 2 bases from J, with 11 bases between. This CDR3 contains 13 residues. CDR3 region: CASSFTGTYEQYF. CDR3 sequence (DNA): TGTGCCAGCAGTTTCACAGGGACCTACGAGCAGTACTTC.

This clonotype was detected only a few times. This chain joins TRBV2 and TRBJ2-3; 7 nucleotides line up with TRBD2. Trimming removed 5 bases from V and 2 bases from J; junction bases left unmatched: 10. This CDR3 is 16 amino acids long. CDR1 and CDR2 (germline): SNHLY, FYNNEI. CDR3 DNA sequence: TGTGCCAGCAGTCTTCGTCCGGGAGGATACACAGATACGCAGTATTTT. Translation: CASSLRPGGYTDTQYF. Using reference TRBV2 and TRBJ2-3 for the parts outside the CDR3, the full variable domain is EPEVTQTPSHQVTQMGQEVILRCVPISNHLYFYWYRQILGQKVEFLVSFYNNEISEKSEIFDDQFSVERPDGSNFTLKIRSTKLEDSAMYFCASSLRPGGYTDTQYFGPGTRLTVL.

In its sample, this clonotype was seen many times. The gene calls are TRBV11-2 and TRBJ2-1; D is unresolved. Deletions cut 2 bases from V and 3 bases from J, with 17 bases between. Germline-derived CDR1 and CDR2 are SGHAT and FQNNGV. The length of the CDR3 is 17 residues. CDR3 amino acids: CASSLTVISGIYNEQFF. The CDR3 coding sequence is TGTGCCAGCAGCTTAACTGTCATTTCAGGAATCTACAATGAGCAGTTCTTC.

This clonotype was observed many times. The V call is TRBV24-1, the J call TRBJ2-3; D is unresolved. Germline CDR1 reads KGHDR; CDR2 reads SFDVKD. This CDR3 spans 11 amino acids. Trimming pared 7 bases from V and 5 bases from J, leaving 6 bases between. The CDR3 here is CATRYGDTQYF. In DNA, the CDR3 is TGTGCCACCAGATATGGAGATACGCAGTATTTT.

This clonotype was seen at least ten times. CDR3 coding DNA: TGTGCCAGCTCACCCGACGGCCGGAACACTGAAGCTTTCTTT. Its protein is CASSPDGRNTEAFF. This sequence joins TRBV18 and TRBJ1-1; D not certain. This CDR3 region has 14 residues. Trimming removed 3 bases from V and 1 base from J, with 9 bases in between. In germline, CDR1 is KGHSH, CDR2 LQKENI.

This sequence joins TRBV24-1 and TRBJ1-2; D is unclear. V was cut by 4 bases and J by 0 bases, with 2 bases left in between. Per germline, CDR1 KGHDR and CDR2 SFDVKD. The CDR3 has 12 residues. CDR3: CATSETNYGYTF. Here the CDR3 DNA reads TGTGCCACCAGTGAGACTAACTATGGCTACACCTTC.

This clonotype came up once. The V and J genes are TRBV13 and TRBJ2-5, with 10 bases aligning to TRBD2. The germline V gene encodes CDR1 PRHDT and CDR2 FYEKMQ (reference sequence). The CDR3 is made up of 14 amino acids. J gave up 8 bases and V 5 bases, and 8 bases lay outside the gene matches. The CDR3 DNA is TGTGCCAGCAGCCCACCCCCTAGCGGGAGAACCCAGTACTTC. It is translated as CASSPPPSGRTQYF.

This clonotype has only a few counts. The chain joins TRBV20-1 to TRBJ1-6; 7 nucleotides match TRBD1. The trim removed 6 bases at V and 15 bases at J, leaving 8 bases unmatched. This CDR3 contains 11 residues. Germline loops: CDR1 DFQATT, CDR2 SNEGSKA (reference sequence). CDR3 DNA sequence: TGCAGTGCGGTCGACAGGGAAGTCCTCCACTTT. Translated, it gives CSAVDREVLHF.

The chain uses TRBV28 and TRBJ2-1; 13 bases match TRBD2. Germline loops: CDR1 MDHEN, CDR2 SYDVKM. V shed 5 bases and J 8 bases; nucleotides not matched to a gene: 12. The CDR3 covers 17 residues. The CDR3 DNA reads as TGTGCCAGCAGTCCCTACCAACTAGCGGGAGGGCCCTATGAGCAGTTCTTC. Its translation: CASSPYQLAGGPYEQFF.

By frequency in the sample, this clonotype is medium-sized. The chain carries TRBV12-3 or TRBV12-4 and TRBJ1-4; D ambiguous. This CDR3 contains 14 residues. The V and J ends lost 5 bases and 8 bases respectively, with 15 bases between them. The CDR3 bases are TGTGCCAGCAGTGAGAGGCTAATGAGGGAAAAACTGTTTTTT. Translation: CASSERLMREKLFF.

This clonotype was seen ten or more times. The V gene is TRBV5-6, the J gene TRBJ2-2; TRBD2 agrees at 10 bases. Losses at the gene ends were 4 bases for V and 6 bases for J; bases not matched to a gene: 6. Germline V gene lookup returns CDR1 SGHDT and CDR2 YYEEEE. This CDR3 region has 15 residues. In nucleotides, the CDR3 is TGTGCCAGCAGCGCCGGGACTAGCGACGCCGGGGAGCTGTTTTTT. Protein sequence: CASSAGTSDAGELFF.

This clonotype was counted at least ten times. CDR3 bases: TGTGCCAGCAGTTTCCGGAGCTCCTACAATGAGCAGTTCTTC. It specifies CASSFRSSYNEQFF. V and J are TRBV12-3 or TRBV12-4 and TRBJ2-1, with D hard to call. The CDR3 covers 14 residues. Trimming pared 3 bases from V and 0 bases from J, leaving 6 bases between.